This TCR beta chain derives from a study of Ad26.COV2.S vaccination and SARS-CoV-2 variants. Looking at the study overall: The donor was enrolled in the Ad26.COV2.S arm of the COV1001 trial. Dosing was one shot or two shots 56 days apart. The study, taken as a whole, reports: Responses of T cells in total may have been underestimated by the TCR breadth and depth analyses.

Germline CDR1 SGHNT, CDR2 YENEEA. V was trimmed by 2 bases and J by 1 base, leaving 9 bases between them. This CDR3 has 14 amino acids. Sequenced by immunoSEQ multiplex PCR; TCRdb stores in-frame clones only, minus some. The top ten clones hold around 5.8% of a sample with roughly 300,000 clones, about 88% of them seen once. For this clone: The target antigen is unknown.

As to treatment: roughly 19 received Ad26.COV2.S at low or high dose, single or two shots; several received placebo; per-sample allocation not given. Sample collection was performed on day 63 after the first vaccine or placebo injection. An Ad26 vector expressing Wuhan-strain SARS-CoV-2 spike served as the vaccine. This chain uses TRBV11-3 with TRBJ2-7; D is uncertain. The clonotype comes from a person aged 18-60 years who received the Ad26.COV2.S COVID-19 vaccine or a placebo. Sequencing was performed on peripheral blood, taken in a trial of Ad26.COV2.S vaccine versus placebo. CDR3 sequence: CASSLKGHSYEQYF. The CDR3 coding sequence is TGTGCCAGCAGCTTAAAAGGGCATTCCTACGAGCAGTACTTC.